This T cell receptor (beta chain) is from a study of cytomegalovirus exposure and HLA in healthy donors. It was with 60 Vbeta and 13 Jbeta primers that the PCR ran. Clones were read by immunoSEQ multiplex PCR, and TCRdb kept only the in-frame ones, dropping some. This sample yields over 85,000 clones, of which roughly four fifths are seen a single time; 9.6% belongs to the top ten. For this clone: Its antigen remains unidentified.

Study results and limitations: An assumption of roughly uniform sequencing depth across donors underlay the presence/absence analyses.

With V trimmed by 5 bases and J by 2 bases, 7 bases remained unmatched. Germline CDR1 and CDR2: LNHDA and SQIVND (reference sequence). This CDR3 is built from 16 residues. The genes are TRBV19 and TRBJ2-3, with 10 bases fitting TRBD2. This receptor was taken from a male donor in good health and CMV-seropositive. The sequenced material came from PBMCs. In nucleotides, the CDR3 is TGTGCCAGTAGTTTTAGGGGGACTAGCGTCACAGATACGCAGTATTTT. Translation: CASSFRGTSVTDTQYF.